The 22 T cell receptor beta chains presented below share a single source sample, sequenced in a study of PD-1 blockade in classical Hodgkin lymphoma. Clones were read by immunoSEQ multiplex PCR, and TCRdb kept only the in-frame ones, dropping some. The repertoire holds tens of thousands of clones, with around 69% as singletons. Time point defined: cycle 4 day 1 (C4D1), after 6 weeks of nivolumab. Relapse after autologous stem cell transplantation occurred in every patient, and brentuximab vedotin exposure varied. The sequencing here drew on peripheral blood mononuclear cells (PBMCs), taken before the fourth cycle of nivolumab. All receptors come from a human donor with classical Hodgkin lymphoma.

The CDR3 protein is CASSEANRGDIQYF. In DNA form, the CDR3 reads TGTGCCAGCAGTGAAGCCAACAGGGGTGACATTCAGTACTTC. This chain uses TRBV6-1 with TRBJ2-4; 7 bases are a match to TRBD1. This CDR3 has 14 residues. Trimming removed 0 bases from V and 8 bases from J; junction bases left unmatched: 4. CDR1 and CDR2 from the germline V gene are MNHNS and SASEGT.

J is TRBJ1-5 and V is TRBV4-3, with TRBD1 identical over 9 bases. This CDR3 has 22 residues. The germline V gene encodes CDR1 LGHNA and CDR2 YSLEER. The V gene end was trimmed by 1 base and the J gene end by 3 bases; junction bases not matched to a gene: 22. The CDR3 DNA is TGCGCCAGCAGCCAAGCCTCAAACAGGGGGCGCCGGGACGGCGCTTTCAATCAGCCCCAGCATTTT. It yields the protein CASSQASNRGRRDGAFNQPQHF.

The V and J genes are TRBV15 and TRBJ2-3; tentatively, D is TRBD1 (5 bases). This CDR3 spans 16 amino acids. V was pared by 1 base and J by 5 bases, with 16 bases between. Germline V gene lookup returns CDR1 LNHNV and CDR2 YYDKDF (reference sequence). The CDR3 sequence is CATSRGGAGLEDTQYF. CDR3 nucleotides: TGTGCCACCAGCAGAGGGGGTGCAGGGTTGGAAGATACGCAGTATTTT.

The rearrangement links TRBV7-9 to TRBJ2-1; D call uncertain. Germline V gene data show CDR1 as SEHNR and CDR2 as FQNEAQ (reference sequence). The CDR3 has 12 amino acids. The V end lost 1 base, the J end lost 14 bases, and 12 bases lay between the germline ends. The DNA of the CDR3 is TGTGCCAGCAGCTTAGAGGGCACCTGGGAGTTCTTC. It yields the protein CASSLEGTWEFF.

The chain has TRBV5-6 and TRBJ2-7; D is perhaps TRBD1 (6 bases). Per the germline V gene, CDR1 is SGHDT and CDR2 is YYEEEE. V lost 4 bases and J 0 bases, leaving 11 bases between the germline ends. The CDR3 consists of 14 residues. The CDR3 region has the DNA TGTGCCAGCAGCGTACAGGGCATCTCCTACGAGCAGTACTTC. This translates into CASSVQGISYEQYF.

CDR3 loop: CASRAGGHGYTF. CDR3 nucleotides: TGTGCCAGCAGGGCAGGGGGTCATGGCTACACCTTC. The V call is TRBV6-5, the J call TRBJ1-2; 7 bases map to TRBD1. The V segment lost 6 bases and the J segment 6 bases; nucleotides outside the gene matches: 4. Germline loops: CDR1 MNHEY, CDR2 SVGAGI. This CDR3 is 12 amino acids long.

This clone was counted once. The chain links TRBV11-1 to TRBJ1-2; 7 bases line up with TRBD1. This CDR3 is 15 amino acids long. Looked up from germline, CDR1 is SGHAT and CDR2 is FQDESV (reference sequence). J lost 7 bases, V lost 1 base, and 9 bases had no gene match. CDR3 DNA: TGTGCCAGCAGCTTAGTATCAGGGGGAAAGAGTGGCTACACCTTC. Its translation: CASSLVSGGKSGYTF. Full variable domain (outside the CDR3, taken from reference TRBV11-1 and TRBJ1-2): EAEVAQSPRYKITEKSQAVAFWCDPISGHATLYWYRQILGQGPELLVQFQDESVVDDSQLPKDRFSAERLKGVDSTLKIQPAELGDSAMYLCASSLVSGGKSGYTFGSGTRLTVV.

The chain has TRBV9 and TRBJ2-7; no clear D gene. The CDR3 length is 15 residues. V shed 0 bases and J shed 4 bases, with 14 bases lying between them. Germline lookup yields CDR1 SGDLS and CDR2 YYNGEE. The CDR3 region has the DNA TGTGCCAGCAGCGTAGGTACGGGTCCATTGTACGAGCAGTACTTC. Translating gives CASSVGTGPLYEQYF. Full variable domain (remainder filled in from reference TRBV9 and TRBJ2-7): DSGVTQTPKHLITATGQRVTLRCSPRSGDLSVYWYQQSLDQGLQFLIQYYNGEERAKGNILERFSAQQFPDLHSELNLSSLELGDSALYFCASSVGTGPLYEQYFGPGTRLTVT.

V is TRBV7-2 and J is TRBJ2-5, with TRBD2 matching over 12 bases. The V and J ends lost 1 base and 2 bases, in that order; junction bases with no gene match: 5. CDR3 length: 17 amino acids. Germline CDR1 is SGHTA and CDR2 is FQGNSA. The CDR3, as DNA: TGTGCCAGCAGCTTAGGGGTCCTAGCGGGGGGGCAAGAGACCCAGTACTTC. It codes for CASSLGVLAGGQETQYF.

This clone has a handful of counts. The genes are TRBV7-9 and TRBJ1-2; D unresolved. The V gene's germline CDR1 is SEHNR and CDR2 FQNEAQ (reference sequence). The CDR3 sequence is 15 residues long. Trimming shortened V by 0 bases and J by 6 bases, and 14 bases separated the two germline ends. For the CDR3, the DNA is TGTGCCAGCAGCTTAGCGATGGCCGGGAAGGATGGCTACACCTTC. Encoded protein: CASSLAMAGKDGYTF.

The chain combines TRBV30 with TRBJ2-7, with TRBD1 as a possible D gene (6 bases). Germline CDR1 GTSNPN, CDR2 SVGIG (reference sequence). The CDR3 runs 15 residues. Trimming shortened V by 2 bases and J by 3 bases, and 17 bases separated the two germline ends. In nucleotides, the CDR3 is TGTGCCTGGAGTTTACACAGGGAAGGGGTCTACGAGCAGTACTTC. It is translated as CAWSLHREGVYEQYF.

CDR3 in amino acids: CASSSQDSFNTEAFF. The CDR3, as DNA: TGTGCCAGCAGTAGCCAGGACAGTTTTAACACTGAAGCTTTCTTT. The chain recombines TRBV6-1 with TRBJ1-1; possibly TRBD1 for D (6 bases). Germline CDR1 MNHNS, CDR2 SASEGT. This CDR3 region has 15 residues. The ends were cut back, 5 bases at V and 2 bases at J, with 15 bases in the middle.

This chain links TRBV2 with TRBJ2-1; D gene ambiguous. The CDR3 sequence is 14 residues long. V was clipped by 3 bases and J by 6 bases, with 12 bases between them. From germline, CDR1 is SNHLY and CDR2 FYNNEI. CDR3: CASSDRYVGNEQFF. CDR3 bases: TGTGCCAGCAGTGACCGATATGTGGGCAATGAGCAGTTCTTC.

As to this clone: A much larger clonotype is one base distant, so this may be a read error. The chain uses TRBV4-1 and TRBJ2-6; a weak D match, TRBD1 (5 bases). The CDR3 length is 16 residues. V lost 0 bases and J lost 1, with 7 bases in between. Germline-derived CDR1 and CDR2 are MGHRA and YSYEKL. The DNA of the CDR3 is TGCGCCAGCAGCCAAGAAGGGGCGTCTGGGGCCAACGTCCTGACTTTC. Its protein is CASSQEGASGANVLTF.

The V call is TRBV29-1, the J call TRBJ2-7; a possible D gene is TRBD1 (5 bases). CDR1 and CDR2 (germline): SQVTM, ANQGSEA. Trimming removed 0 bases from V and 3 bases from J, with 12 bases in between. The CDR3 has 14 residues. CDR3 coding DNA: TGCAGCGTTGAAGACGAGGCAGGGAACTACGAGCAGTACTTC. It translates to CSVEDEAGNYEQYF.

V is TRBV9 and J is TRBJ2-5; D gene unclear. Between the trimmed V and J ends, which lost 4 bases and 0 bases, there was a span of 10 bases. The CDR3 covers 14 residues. CDR1 SGDLS and CDR2 YYNGEE come from the germline V gene. CDR3 protein: CASSPPGNQETQYF. For the CDR3, the DNA is TGTGCCAGCAGCCCCCCGGGCAACCAAGAGACCCAGTACTTC.

The chain recombines TRBV18 with TRBJ1-6; D call uncertain. Trimming pared 2 bases from V and 8 bases from J, leaving 7 bases between. CDR1 KGHSH and CDR2 LQKENI come from the germline V gene. The CDR3 is made up of 13 amino acids. For the CDR3, the DNA is TGTGCCAGCTCACCAGGGGAAGATTCACCCCTCCACTTT. Translation gives CASSPGEDSPLHF.

The V gene is TRBV6-1, the J gene TRBJ1-3, with D perhaps matching TRBD1 (5 bases). Germline V gene lookup returns CDR1 MNHNS and CDR2 SASEGT. Between the trimmed V and J ends, which lost 7 bases and 0 bases, there was a span of 13 bases. The CDR3 contains 15 residues. The CDR3 sequence is CASTGDWSSGNTIYF. For the CDR3, the DNA is TGTGCCAGCACCGGGGACTGGAGCTCTGGAAACACCATATATTTT.

V usage is TRBV7-9 and J usage is TRBJ2-1; 7 bases agree with TRBD2. The CDR3 length is 15 residues. With 4 bases clipped from V and 9 bases from J, the junction kept 12 bases outside the gene matches. Per germline, CDR1 SEHNR and CDR2 FQNEAQ (reference sequence). The CDR3 protein is CASSSLGGVEIEQFF. The CDR3 DNA reads TGTGCCAGCAGCTCCCTTGGGGGGGTCGAGATTGAGCAGTTCTTC. The whole variable domain, remainder taken from reference TRBV7-9 and TRBJ2-1, is DTGVSQNPRHKITKRGQNVTFRCDPISEHNRLYWYRQTLGQGPEFLTYFQNEAQLEKSRLLSDRFSAERPKGSFSTLEIQRTEQGDSAMYLCASSSLGGVEIEQFFGPGTRLTVL.

J is TRBJ2-5 and V is TRBV5-1; TRBD1 is a possible D gene (5 bases). This CDR3 is 14 amino acids long. Germline loops: CDR1 SGHRS, CDR2 YFSETQ. V was clipped by 7 bases and J by 1 base, with 14 bases between them. CDR3 in amino acids: CASFNFQGQETQYF. The CDR3 DNA reads as TGCGCCAGCTTTAACTTCCAGGGCCAAGAGACCCAGTACTTC. Full variable domain (missing parts from reference TRBV5-1 and TRBJ2-5): KAGVTQTPRYLIKTRGQQVTLSCSPISGHRSVSWYQQTPGQGLQFLFEYFSETQRNKGNFPGRFSGRQFSNSRSEMNVSTLELGDSALYLCASFNFQGQETQYFGPGTRLLVL.

The chain uses TRBV6-4 and TRBJ1-3; no clear D gene. The CDR3 length is 14 residues. Germline CDR1 and CDR2: MRHNA and SNTAGT. Trimming took off 3 bases at V and 4 bases at J, with 10 bases between the two ends. The CDR3, as DNA: TGTGCCAGCAGTGAGTCTAGGGCGGGAAACACCATATATTTT. Translated: CASSESRAGNTIYF.

This clone occurred many times. The chain recombines TRBV15 with TRBJ2-3; D is undetermined. This CDR3 has 14 amino acids. Germline V gives CDR1 LNHNV, CDR2 YYDKDF (reference sequence). The V and J ends lost 1 base and 3 bases respectively, with 8 bases between them. CDR3 sequence reads: CATSRGGETDTQYF. For the CDR3, the DNA is TGTGCCACCAGCAGAGGCGGAGAAACAGATACGCAGTATTTT.